The 3 T cell receptor beta chains below were found in one sample sequenced in a study of T cells in Graves' hyperthyroidism and ophthalmopathy (dated by TCRdb to about 2019). Libraries came from multiplex PCR. TCRdb records Illumina HiSeq 2000 as the sequencer. The TCR beta CDR3 regions were amplified from the RNA transcripts. The TCR CDR3 was subjected to a first round of RT-PCR using the HTBI primer set and the Qiagen OneStep RT-PCR kit. TCRdb cleaned the public reads at Q25 with fastp, built clones with MiXCR and kept in-frame beta chains. One record per CDR3 amino acid sequence lists the most common genes and DNA. Counted in this sample were roughly 200,000 distinct CDR3 sequences; about a sixth of them appeared once. The leading ten clones occupy 53% of the sample. Input material: blood. The receptors were gathered from a woman aged 45-65 years with Graves' hyperthyroidism.

The chain recombines TRBV29-1 with TRBJ2-7; 7 bases are a match to TRBD1. Per the germline V gene, CDR1 is SQVTM and CDR2 is ANQGSEA. Unmatched junction bases numbered 5, after V lost 6 bases and J lost 0 bases. The CDR3 sequence is 13 residues long. CDR3 sequence reads: CSVGDSSSYEQYF. Written as DNA, the CDR3 is TGCAGCGTGGGGGACAGTAGCTCCTACGAGCAGTACTTC.

There are a few counts of this clonotype. CDR3 sequence: CSAGPEAEAFF. The CDR3 DNA reads as TGCAGCGCCGGACCTGAAGCAGAAGCTTTCTTT. This rearrangement joins TRBV29-1 to TRBJ1-1; D gene unclear. V was cut by 7 bases and J by 8 bases, with 14 bases left in between. This CDR3 is built from 11 residues. Germline loops: CDR1 SQVTM, CDR2 ANQGSEA.

This clonotype was counted many times. This rearrangement joins TRBV4-1 to TRBJ2-7; TRBD2 matches 15 bases. The V segment lost 4 bases and the J segment 3 bases; nucleotides outside the gene matches: 7. CDR3 length: 17 amino acids. CDR1 is MGHRA, CDR2 YSYEKL, per germline. The CDR3 protein is CASSPTGTSGRYYEQYF. The CDR3 DNA reads as TGCGCCAGCAGCCCAACCGGGACTAGCGGGAGGTACTACGAGCAGTACTTC.